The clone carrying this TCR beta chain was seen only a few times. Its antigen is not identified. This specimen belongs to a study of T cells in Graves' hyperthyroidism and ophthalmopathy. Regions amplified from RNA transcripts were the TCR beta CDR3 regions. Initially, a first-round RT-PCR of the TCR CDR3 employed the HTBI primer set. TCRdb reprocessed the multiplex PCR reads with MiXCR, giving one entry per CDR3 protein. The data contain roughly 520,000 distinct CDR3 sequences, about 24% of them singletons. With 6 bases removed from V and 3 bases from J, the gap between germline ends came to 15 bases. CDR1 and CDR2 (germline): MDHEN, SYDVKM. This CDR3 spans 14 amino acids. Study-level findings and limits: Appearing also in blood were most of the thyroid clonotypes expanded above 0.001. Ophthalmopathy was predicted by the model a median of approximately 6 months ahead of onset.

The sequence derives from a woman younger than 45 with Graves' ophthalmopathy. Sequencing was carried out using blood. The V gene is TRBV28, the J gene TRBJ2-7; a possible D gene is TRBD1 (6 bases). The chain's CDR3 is CASSVPNRVYEQYF. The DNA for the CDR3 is TGTGCCAGCAGCGTCCCTAACAGGGTCTACGAGCAGTACTTC.